These T cell receptor beta chains were read from a single sample in a study of T cells in Graves' hyperthyroidism and ophthalmopathy. TCRdb recomputed calls from the multiplex PCR reads with MiXCR, one row per CDR3 protein. The data contain 500,000 to 550,000 distinct CDR3 sequences, around 20% of them seen just once; the ten biggest clones take up approximately 26%. Material for sequencing was blood. These receptors were collected from a man aged 18 to 30 with Graves' hyperthyroidism. CDR3s include the opening cysteine and the closing phenylalanine or tryptophan. Fields, in order: V gene, D gene, J gene, clone size, CDR3 DNA, CDR3 protein. The D gene is left open where the match is weak. For some rows the clone size is stated as once, few or many, or as a class when expanded; others skip it.

TRBV30	NA	TRBJ1-2	many	TGTGCCTGGGAGGGCCGCGGTATCTATGGCTACACCTTC	CAWEGRGIYGYTF
TRBV20-1	TRBD1	TRBJ2-7	many	TGCAGTGCGGGTAGGGACAGGGGAGCCTACGAGCAGTACTTC	CSAGRDRGAYEQYF
TRBV12-3/TRBV12-4	NA	TRBJ1-3	many	TGTGCCAGCAGTTCGTGGAGCGGGGACACCATATATTTT	CASSSWSGDTIYF
TRBV6-2/TRBV6-3	NA	TRBJ2-7	NA	TGTGCCAGCACTCCGAGTGCAGGGATCTCCTACGAGCAGTACTTC	CASTPSAGISYEQYF
TRBV19	TRBD1	TRBJ2-4	many	TGTGCCAGTAGCGGGACAGGGGAAAACATTCAGTACTTC	CASSGTGENIQYF
TRBV6-2/TRBV6-3	NA	TRBJ1-1	many	TGTGCCAGCAGTTACTCGACGGAAACTGAAGCTTTCTTT	CASSYSTETEAFF
TRBV6-5	NA	TRBJ1-1	many	TGTGCCAGCAGTTACACGGACGTGAGCACTGAAGCTTTCTTT	CASSYTDVSTEAFF
TRBV20-1	NA	TRBJ1-5	NA	TGCAGTGCTAGAAAAAGCAATCAGCCCCAGCATTTT	CSARKSNQPQHF
TRBV6-5	TRBD1	TRBJ1-5	many	TGTGCCAGCAGTTCCGGGACAGGGCTCAACAAGCAGCCCCAGCATTTT	CASSSGTGLNKQPQHF
TRBV11-2	NA	TRBJ2-6	few	TGTGCCAGCAGCTTAGATATCACCAGAACAGACTCTGGGGCCAACGTCCCGACTTTC	CASSLDITRTDSGANVPTF
TRBV6-2/TRBV6-3	TRBD2	TRBJ2-5	NA	TGTGCCAGCAGTGGGGGACTAGCGGGGAAACAAGAGACCCAGTACTTC	CASSGGLAGKQETQYF
TRBV12-3/TRBV12-4	TRBD1	TRBJ1-3	many	TGTGCCAGCAGACTACAGGGGGCGGGAAACACCATATATTTT	CASRLQGAGNTIYF
TRBV6-5	NA	TRBJ2-5	NA	TGTGCCAGCAGTTTCGCCCCGGGACTTCAAGAGACCCAGTACTTC	CASSFAPGLQETQYF
TRBV9	NA	TRBJ1-1	few	TGTGCCAGCAGCGTTTTGTCCGGGTTCCGGGCTGAAGCTTTCTTT	CASSVLSGFRAEAFF
TRBV11-3	NA	TRBJ2-2	many	TGTGCCAGCAGCTGGACTTCCACCGGGGAGCTGTTTTTT	CASSWTSTGELFF
TRBV19	NA	TRBJ1-1	NA	TGTGCCAGTAGTGCCGGGAACGACGGGATGAACACTGAAGCTTTCTTT	CASSAGNDGMNTEAFF
TRBV2	TRBD1	TRBJ2-5	few	TGTGCCAGCGGGAGACTCCGGGACAGGGACGAGACCCAGTACTTC	CASGRLRDRDETQYF
TRBV6-5	NA	TRBJ2-7	NA	TGTGCCAGCAGTTACAGGGTTGGGACCTACGAGCAGTACTTC	CASSYRVGTYEQYF
TRBV2	TRBD1	TRBJ1-2	many	TGTGCCAGCACCCCGGGACAGGGGGCCTATGGCTACACCTTC	CASTPGQGAYGYTF
TRBV3-1	NA	TRBJ1-5	few	TGTGCCAGCAGCCAAGCAAGTCAGCCAAATCAGCCCCAGCATTTT	CASSQASQPNQPQHF
TRBV9	NA	TRBJ2-7	many	TGTGCCAGCAGCGTAGGTCTAATAGGGGCTGGTGACGAGCAGTACTTC	CASSVGLIGAGDEQYF
TRBV6-1	NA	TRBJ1-2	once	TGTGCCAGCAGGGATACACTAGGCGGCTATGGCTACACCTTC	CASRDTLGGYGYTF
TRBV6-1	TRBD2	TRBJ2-7	NA	TGTGCCAGCAGTCAACTAGCGGGAATCCCCTACGAGCAGTACTTC	CASSQLAGIPYEQYF
TRBV20-1	NA	TRBJ1-5	many	TGCAGTGCTAGACAGGGAACCACGGCCCAGCATTTT	CSARQGTTAQHF
TRBV2	NA	TRBJ2-5	many	TGTGCCAGCAGTAGGACAGAACAAGAGACCCAGTACTTC	CASSRTEQETQYF
TRBV6-5	TRBD2	TRBJ2-5	NA	TGTGCCAGCAGTTATTCGGCCAGTGGGGAGGGGACCCAGTACTTC	CASSYSASGEGTQYF
TRBV12-3/TRBV12-4	NA	TRBJ1-2	NA	TGTGCCAGCAAGAAGAGACAGGATCCCAACTATGGCTACACCTTC	CASKKRQDPNYGYTF
TRBV3-1	TRBD1	TRBJ2-7	many	TGTGCCAGCAGCCAAACAGGGGGCGAGCAGTACTTC	CASSQTGGEQYF
TRBV24-1	NA	TRBJ1-1	many	TGTGCCACCAGTGATTTAAAAGGAGGGAAGACTGAAGCTTTCTTT	CATSDLKGGKTEAFF
TRBV25-1	NA	TRBJ1-3	many	TGTGCCAGCAGTAGAGGTATTCAGGGATTAAGCTCTGGAAACACCATATATTTT	CASSRGIQGLSSGNTIYF
TRBV19	TRBD1	TRBJ1-1	NA	TGTGCCAGTACCTCCTCTGGGGGACAGGGGGCGGCGAACACTGAAGCTTTCTTT	CASTSSGGQGAANTEAFF
TRBV3-1	NA	TRBJ1-1	many	TGTGCCAGCAGCCAAGCAGGGACTACGACTGAAGCTTTCTTT	CASSQAGTTTEAFF
TRBV12-3/TRBV12-4	NA	TRBJ1-1	NA	TGTGCCAGCATTCCGGACAGCTACACTGAAGCTTTCTTT	CASIPDSYTEAFF
TRBV5-1	TRBD2	TRBJ2-5	NA	TGCGCCAGCAGCTTGGCTCGGCGGGAGGGGGAGACCCAGTACTTC	CASSLARREGETQYF
TRBV27	NA	TRBJ2-7	NA	TGTGCCAGCAGCCCCAGGGCCATAAGGAGCTCCTACGAGCAGTACTTC	CASSPRAIRSSYEQYF
TRBV20-1	TRBD2	TRBJ2-7	NA	TGCAGTGCTAGTTCTAGCGGGAGTGAGCAGTACTTC	CSASSSGSEQYF
TRBV6-5	NA	TRBJ1-1	NA	TGTGCCAGCAGTTACGCCCTGGTGATGAACACTGAAGCTTTCTTT	CASSYALVMNTEAFF
TRBV7-2	NA	TRBJ1-3	NA	TGTGCCAGCAGCCTCTTCGTGAACCGTGGAAACACCATATATTTT	CASSLFVNRGNTIYF
TRBV27	TRBD1	TRBJ2-7	many	TGTGCCAGCAGTGCTATTGCCGGGACAGGGGGCCACGAGCAGTACTTC	CASSAIAGTGGHEQYF
TRBV28	NA	TRBJ2-7	many	TGTGCCAGCAGTTTACGGGGGAGGTACGAGCAGTACTTC	CASSLRGRYEQYF
TRBV12-3/TRBV12-4	NA	TRBJ1-2	many	TGTGCCAGCAGAGCCGACGGCTATGGCTACACCTTC	CASRADGYGYTF
TRBV4-1	NA	TRBJ1-3	NA	TGCGCCAGCAGCCAAGATTCGACAGGTGGAACCACCATATATTTT	CASSQDSTGGTTIYF
TRBV10-3	TRBD1	TRBJ1-1	NA	TGTGCCATCAGTTTGGACAGGGGGCGGAACACTGAAGCTTTCTTT	CAISLDRGRNTEAFF
TRBV12-3/TRBV12-4	NA	TRBJ2-7	many	TGTGCCAGCAGTTCCCGGGAAGCATCCTACGAGCAGTACTTC	CASSSREASYEQYF
TRBV6-5	NA	TRBJ1-5	many	TGTGCCAGCAGTTACTCGGGTTGGAATCAGCCCCAGCATTTT	CASSYSGWNQPQHF
TRBV6-1	NA	TRBJ2-4	NA	TGTGCCAGCAGTCCCCGGGACAACCGAAACATTCAGTACTTC	CASSPRDNRNIQYF
TRBV6-1	TRBD1	TRBJ1-5	NA	TGTGCCAGCAGGGTAATACAGGGGGCGGAATACACGCCCCAGCATTTT	CASRVIQGAEYTPQHF
TRBV9	NA	TRBJ2-7	NA	TGTGCCAGCAGCGTAGTAGGAGGGGGTACAGGGGAGCAGTACTTC	CASSVVGGGTGEQYF
TRBV30	NA	TRBJ1-2	NA	TGTGCCTGGAGCCCTTGGGTGGACAGCGTCTATGGCTACACCTTC	CAWSPWVDSVYGYTF
TRBV27	TRBD2	TRBJ2-3	NA	TGTGCCAGCAGTTTTTCCGGTTCCTCGGGTAGCGGGGGAGCAGATACGCAGTATTTT	CASSFSGSSGSGGADTQYF